Sequencing of this T cell receptor (beta chain) was carried out in a study of T-cell memory formation after mild COVID-19. TCRdb fed the 5' RACE reads into MiXCR, producing one record per CDR3 protein. The sample lists under 450,000 distinct CDR3 sequences, 20% to 30% seen once, with around 13% in the top ten. This CDR3 contains 14 residues. V dropped 6 bases and J dropped 5 bases, with 14 bases sitting between them. Germline CDR1 and CDR2: ENHRY and SYGVKD. The sequence was obtained from an adult woman who had mild COVID-19 (a few samples of this study predate the infection). Cell type and time point are not known. The chain links TRBV10-3 to TRBJ1-5; possibly TRBD1 for D (6 bases). The sample consisted of PBMCs or a T cell subset sorted from them (not recorded which). The CDR3 loop is CAIRPQGDDQPQHF. CDR3 sequence (DNA): TGTGCCATCAGGCCACAGGGAGACGATCAGCCCCAGCATTTT.